Each of the 9 T cell receptor beta chains below was sequenced from the same sample in a study of Tregs in tolerant kidney transplant recipients. The nonmyeloablative bone marrow transplants came from related graft donors, with transient mixed chimerism. Generated by immunoSEQ multiplex PCR, the TCRdb table keeps only in-frame clones and is missing some. The sample carries tens of thousands of clones, about 91% recorded once. Specimen: CD4+ T cells from blood (PBMCs), collected 24 months after the transplant. These receptors came from a human patient who received a combined kidney and bone marrow transplant. Some T cells may be provided by the graft donor.

V gene TRBV9 combines with J gene TRBJ2-1, with 9 nucleotides matching TRBD2. Per germline, CDR1 SGDLS and CDR2 YYNGEE. Losses at the gene ends were 2 bases for V and 2 bases for J; bases not matched to a gene: 23. The length of the CDR3 is 22 residues. The CDR3 nucleotides are TGTGCCAGCAGCGTCAACCCTTCAGAGCGGGAGGCATCCGCAATTCCCTACAATGAGCAGTTCTTC. Amino acid sequence: CASSVNPSEREASAIPYNEQFF.

In the case of this clone: A junction end diverges from the germline sequence, so it may reflect a read error. This specimen includes other DNA sequences encoding the same CDR3. The V call is TRBV11-2, the J call TRBJ1-6; D is uncertain. Germline V lookup: CDR1 SGHAT, CDR2 FQNNGV. There are 16 residues in the CDR3. The CDR3 loop reads CASGVIMYSSNSPLHF. The CDR3, as DNA: TGTGCCAGCGGCGTCATTATGTACAGTAGTAATTCCCCCCTCCACTTT.

The CDR3 coding sequence is TGTGCCAGCAGCTTGGTTGGGGACAGGGACTACAATGAGCAGTTCTTC. Translation gives CASSLVGDRDYNEQFF. This sequence joins TRBV5-4 and TRBJ2-1; 9 bases match TRBD1. The CDR3 contains 16 residues. The ends lost 0 bases at V and 3 bases at J; junction bases unmatched: 4. Germline CDR1 reads SGHNT; CDR2 reads YYREEE (reference sequence).

The chain recombines TRBV7-9 with TRBJ2-5, with 9 positions matching TRBD1. The CDR3 is 15 amino acids. Trimming removed 4 bases from V and 1 base from J; junction bases left unmatched: 4. From germline, CDR1 is SEHNR and CDR2 FQNEAQ (reference sequence). The CDR3 bases are TGTGCCAGCAGCTACTGGACAGGGGTCCAAGAGACCCAGTACTTC. Amino acids: CASSYWTGVQETQYF.

This clone was recorded once. The chain combines TRBV5-1 with TRBJ2-2; 7 nucleotides match TRBD2. Germline CDR1 is SGHRS and CDR2 is YFSETQ. The CDR3 runs 16 residues. The ends lost 2 bases at V and 2 bases at J; junction bases unmatched: 6. The CDR3 DNA sequence: TGCGCCAGCAGCTTTTATCTAGCGGCAAACACCGGGGAGCTGTTTTTT. It specifies CASSFYLAANTGELFF. Supplemented by reference TRBV5-1 and TRBJ2-2, the full variable domain reads KAGVTQTPRYLIKTRGQQVTLSCSPISGHRSVSWYQQTPGQGLQFLFEYFSETQRNKGNFPGRFSGRQFSNSRSEMNVSTLELGDSALYLCASSFYLAANTGELFFGEGSRLTVL.

This chain links TRBV25-1 with TRBJ1-2; a possible D gene is TRBD1 (5 bases). V was clipped by 2 bases and J by 4 bases, with 8 bases between them. CDR1 and CDR2 (germline): MGHDK, SYGVNS. This CDR3 is built from 13 residues. The CDR3 DNA follows: TGTGCCAGCAGTGAACAGGGACTCTATGGCTACACCTTC. Amino acids: CASSEQGLYGYTF.

The chain links TRBV27 to TRBJ2-3; 8 bases fit TRBD2. Per the germline V gene, CDR1 is MNHEY and CDR2 is SMNVEV (reference sequence). J was trimmed by 6 bases and V by 3 bases; bases with no gene match: 5. There are 14 residues in the CDR3. CDR3 in amino acids: CASSFSGGPDTQYF. The CDR3 DNA reads as TGTGCCAGCAGTTTCTCGGGGGGGCCGGATACGCAGTATTTT.

The rearrangement uses TRBV19 and TRBJ2-3, with 7 bases lining up with TRBD2. Germline V gene data show CDR1 as LNHDA and CDR2 as SQIVND (reference sequence). The CDR3 length is 12 residues. The V and J ends lost 11 bases and 4 bases, in that order; junction bases with no gene match: 6. This CDR3 is CAVGGRADTQYF. The CDR3 DNA reads as TGTGCCGTAGGAGGGAGGGCAGATACGCAGTATTTT.

The sample holds one count of this clone. This chain links TRBV28 with TRBJ2-3, with a possible D match to TRBD2 (5 bases). The germline V and J ends were trimmed by 7 bases and 5 bases, with 16 bases remaining between them. CDR3 length: 14 residues. Germline V lookup: CDR1 MDHEN, CDR2 SYDVKM. The CDR3 sequence: CASKGDGNRDTQYF. CDR3 nucleotides: TGTGCCAGCAAGGGAGACGGAAATCGAGATACGCAGTATTTT.